This TCR beta chain was captured by sequencing in a study of T-cell reconstitution after alpha-beta-depleted transplantation in children. The CDR3 runs to 15 residues. Trimming left V 0 bases short and J 6 bases short, with 11 bases between. Germline lookup yields CDR1 SGHAT and CDR2 FQNNGV. This clonotype was observed a handful of times. No antigen is known for it. Unique molecular identifiers were incorporated during preparation of the TCRbeta library. TCRdb recomputed calls from the PCR reads with MiXCR, one row per CDR3 protein. Here the sample spans about 220,000 distinct CDR3 sequences, around a sixth being singletons. Study-level findings and limits: From newly produced T cells came most of the T-cell counts and diversity one year after transplant. Certain patients had high TCRbeta diversity at day 60, and it came from recipient T cells and thymic progenitors that survived. Alpha-beta T cells about two months after transplant reportedly derived from several hundred expanded graft clones.

This sequence joins TRBV11-2 and TRBJ1-4, with D perhaps TRBD1 (5 bases). This sequence was found in a male patient between 2 and 10 years old who had a stem cell transplant for acute lymphoblastic leukemia, so the T cells may come from the graft donor. The source material was PBMCs, mostly from graft donor cells, sampled 360 days after TCRalphabeta/CD19-depleted stem cell transplant. CDR3 DNA sequence: TGTGCCAGCAGCTTAGATGGATCGGGACATGAAAAACTGTTTTTT. Translated, it gives CASSLDGSGHEKLFF.